Listed below are T cell receptor beta chains from one sample, sequenced in a study of early T cells in non-severe SARS-CoV-2 infection. One entry per CDR3 protein, called by TCRdb with MiXCR from the 5' RACE reads. The table has tens of thousands of distinct CDR3 sequences, 3.5% to 5% seen once. The sequenced sample consisted of whole blood. Source of these receptors: an adult who was a healthcare worker with PCR-confirmed SARS-CoV-2 infection or an uninfected control (not recorded which). Each CDR3 is given with its conserved first and last residue. D genes are given only for firm matches. Size is stated for part of the rows, as once, few or many counts, or as a class when the clone is expanded.

clone_size,j_call,d_call,v_call,cdr3_nt,cdr3_aa
many,TRBJ2-1,.,TRBV27,TGTGCCAGCAGTTTTATAGGGGGGCGCAGCTACAATGAGCAGTTCTTC,CASSFIGGRSYNEQFF
many,TRBJ2-7,.,TRBV6-2/TRBV6-3,TGTGCCAGCAGGAACGGAGGGAATAACGAGCAGTACTTC,CASRNGGNNEQYF
many,TRBJ2-1,TRBD1,TRBV18,TGTGCCAGCTCACCCCAACAGGGGACCTACAATGAGCAGTTCTTC,CASSPQQGTYNEQFF
few,TRBJ2-1,TRBD2,TRBV3-1,TGTGCCAGCAGCCAACGTCCCCTAGCGGCCAACTCCTACAATGAGCAGTTCTTC,CASSQRPLAANSYNEQFF
few,TRBJ1-1,.,TRBV10-3,TGTGCCATCAGTCCAGTACAGGGACTGAACACTGAAGCTTTCTTT,CAISPVQGLNTEAFF
many,TRBJ1-5,.,TRBV4-1,TGCGCCAGCAGCCAAGAGGATTGGGGTCTCAATCAGCCCCAGCATTTT,CASSQEDWGLNQPQHF
medium-sized,TRBJ2-1,.,TRBV29-1,TGCAGCGTTGAGGTTGCACAGGGACTACAGTTCTTC,CSVEVAQGLQFF
many,TRBJ1-2,TRBD1,TRBV6-2/TRBV6-3,TGTGCCAGCAGTTACCTCGCCGGGGTACAGGGGACCAACTATGGCTACACCTTC,CASSYLAGVQGTNYGYTF
many,TRBJ2-3,.,TRBV29-1,TGCAGCCAGAGACGCGGGTTTTCTAGCACAGATACGCAGTATTTT,CSQRRGFSSTDTQYF
.,TRBJ2-1,TRBD2,TRBV29-1,TGCAGCGGAGGGCCTCGGACTAGCGGATCCTACAATGAGCAGTTCTTC,CSGGPRTSGSYNEQFF
many,TRBJ2-1,.,TRBV2,TGTGCCAGCACACTCTACAATGAGCAGTTCTTC,CASTLYNEQFF
many,TRBJ2-2,.,TRBV10-3,TGTGCCATCAGTGAGGGGATTACCGGGGAGCTGTTTTTT,CAISEGITGELFF
many,TRBJ1-2,.,TRBV6-1,TGTGCCAGCAGACGGACAGCAAACTATGGCTACACCTTC,CASRRTANYGYTF